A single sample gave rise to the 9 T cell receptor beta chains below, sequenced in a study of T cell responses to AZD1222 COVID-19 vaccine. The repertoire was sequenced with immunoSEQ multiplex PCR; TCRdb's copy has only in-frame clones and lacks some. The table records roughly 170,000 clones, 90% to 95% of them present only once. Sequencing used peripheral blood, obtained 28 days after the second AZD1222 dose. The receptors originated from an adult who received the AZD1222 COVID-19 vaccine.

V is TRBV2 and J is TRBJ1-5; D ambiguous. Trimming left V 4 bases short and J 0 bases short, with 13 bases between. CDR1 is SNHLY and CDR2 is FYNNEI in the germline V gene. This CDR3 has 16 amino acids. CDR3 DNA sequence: TGTGCCAGCAGTGGGGTCGACGCAGTTAGCAATCAGCCCCAGCATTTT. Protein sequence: CASSGVDAVSNQPQHF.

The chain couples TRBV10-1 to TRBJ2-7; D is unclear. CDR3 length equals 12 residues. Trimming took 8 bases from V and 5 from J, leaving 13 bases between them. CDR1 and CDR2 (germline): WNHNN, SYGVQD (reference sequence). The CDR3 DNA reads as TGCGCCAGCTCCTTACGTCAGGACGAGCAGTACTTC. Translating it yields CASSLRQDEQYF.

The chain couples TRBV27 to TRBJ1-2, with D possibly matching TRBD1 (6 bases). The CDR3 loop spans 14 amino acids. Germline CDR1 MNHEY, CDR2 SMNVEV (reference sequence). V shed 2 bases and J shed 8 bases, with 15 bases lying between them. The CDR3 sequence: CASSLIGGAGGYTF. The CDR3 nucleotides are TGTGCCAGCAGTTTAATTGGGGGCGCGGGGGGCTACACCTTC.

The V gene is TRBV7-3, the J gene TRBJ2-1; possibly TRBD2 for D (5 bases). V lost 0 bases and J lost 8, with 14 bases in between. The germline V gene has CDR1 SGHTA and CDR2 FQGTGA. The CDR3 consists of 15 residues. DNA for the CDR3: TGTGCCAGCAGCTTAACGTTTAACCTCGGGGATGAGCAGTTCTTC. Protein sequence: CASSLTFNLGDEQFF.

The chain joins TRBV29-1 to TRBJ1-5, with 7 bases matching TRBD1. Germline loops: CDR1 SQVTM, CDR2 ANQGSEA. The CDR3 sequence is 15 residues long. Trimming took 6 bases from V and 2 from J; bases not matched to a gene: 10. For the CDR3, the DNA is TGCAGCGTCATCGAAAACAGGGGTGGCAATCAGCCCCAGCATTTT. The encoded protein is CSVIENRGGNQPQHF.

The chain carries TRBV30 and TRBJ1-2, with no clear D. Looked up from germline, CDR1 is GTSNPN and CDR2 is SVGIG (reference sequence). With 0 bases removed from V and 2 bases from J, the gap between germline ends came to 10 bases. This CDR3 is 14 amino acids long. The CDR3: CAWSVEGSNYGYTF. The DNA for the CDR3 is TGTGCCTGGAGTGTTGAAGGGTCCAACTATGGCTACACCTTC. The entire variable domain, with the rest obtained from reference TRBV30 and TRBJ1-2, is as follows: SQTIHQWPATLVQPVGSPLSLECTVEGTSNPNLYWYRQAAGRGLQLLFYSVGIGQISSEVPQNLSASRPQDRQFILSSKKLLLSDSGFYLCAWSVEGSNYGYTFGSGTRLTVV.

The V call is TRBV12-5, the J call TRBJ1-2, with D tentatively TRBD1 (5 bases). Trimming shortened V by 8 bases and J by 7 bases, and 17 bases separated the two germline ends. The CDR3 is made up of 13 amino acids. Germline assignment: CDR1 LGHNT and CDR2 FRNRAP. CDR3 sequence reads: CASTYGGFFGYTF. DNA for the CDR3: TGTGCTAGTACGTACGGGGGATTCTTTGGCTACACCTTC.

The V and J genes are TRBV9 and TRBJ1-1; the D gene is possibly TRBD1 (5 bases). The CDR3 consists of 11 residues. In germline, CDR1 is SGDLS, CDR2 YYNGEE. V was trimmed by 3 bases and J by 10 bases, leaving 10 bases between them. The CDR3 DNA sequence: TGTGCCAGCAGCGGGGCGGGGGGAGCTTTCTTT. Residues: CASSGAGGAFF. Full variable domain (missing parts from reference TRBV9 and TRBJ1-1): DSGVTQTPKHLITATGQRVTLRCSPRSGDLSVYWYQQSLDQGLQFLIQYYNGEERAKGNILERFSAQQFPDLHSELNLSSLELGDSALYFCASSGAGGAFFGQGTRLTVV.

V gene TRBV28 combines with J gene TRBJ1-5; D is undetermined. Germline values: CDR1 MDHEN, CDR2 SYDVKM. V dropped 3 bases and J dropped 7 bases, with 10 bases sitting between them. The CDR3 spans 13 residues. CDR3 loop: CASSFSRFQPQHF. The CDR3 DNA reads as TGTGCCAGCAGTTTCAGCCGATTCCAGCCCCAGCATTTT.